This T cell receptor (beta chain) appears in the sequencing data of a study of cytomegalovirus exposure and HLA in healthy donors. Study summary: Later analysis reported that the 120 or so validation repertoires shared the platform of the roughly 700 first-cohort repertoires.

V shed 4 bases, J shed 5 bases, and the junction held 9 bases outside the gene matches. From germline, CDR1 is SGHRS and CDR2 YFSETQ. The CDR3 contains 14 residues. Study results and limitations: Associated with cytomegalovirus, according to the listing, were some 180 TCR beta chains.

With regard to this clone: The antigen is unknown.

The data were produced by immunoSEQ multiplex PCR, yet TCRdb's version contains in-frame clones alone and is incomplete. The sample shows about 110,000 clones, about nine tenths of them seen only once. The donors were members of the validation cohort, which comprised 90 to 150 subjects and was separate from the first cohort of 666 subjects. This TCR derives from a woman aged 18-29 years in good health and CMV-seronegative. The sample consisted of PBMCs. The J gene is TRBJ2-7, the V gene TRBV5-1; 7 bases agree with TRBD1. CDR3 residues: CASSDVTGFDEQYF. In nucleotides, the CDR3 is TGCGCCAGCAGCGACGTGACAGGGTTCGACGAGCAGTACTTC.